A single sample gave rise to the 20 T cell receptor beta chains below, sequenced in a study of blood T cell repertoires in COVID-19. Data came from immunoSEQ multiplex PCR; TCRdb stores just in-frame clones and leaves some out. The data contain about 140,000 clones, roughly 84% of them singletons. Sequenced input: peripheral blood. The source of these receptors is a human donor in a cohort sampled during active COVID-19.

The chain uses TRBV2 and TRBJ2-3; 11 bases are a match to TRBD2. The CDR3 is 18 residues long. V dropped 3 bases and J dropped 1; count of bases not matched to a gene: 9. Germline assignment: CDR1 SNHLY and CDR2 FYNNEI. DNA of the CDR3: TGTGCCAGCAGTGATCCCTGGGGTAGCGGGGGGGGCACAGATACGCAGTATTTT. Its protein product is CASSDPWGSGGGTDTQYF.

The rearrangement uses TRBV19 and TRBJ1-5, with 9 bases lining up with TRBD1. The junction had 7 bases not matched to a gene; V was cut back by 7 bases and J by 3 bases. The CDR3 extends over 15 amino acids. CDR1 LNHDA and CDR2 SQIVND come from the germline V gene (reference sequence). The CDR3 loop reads CASKSGTGFNQPQHF. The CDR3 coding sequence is TGTGCCAGTAAATCCGGGACAGGGTTCAATCAGCCCCAGCATTTT.

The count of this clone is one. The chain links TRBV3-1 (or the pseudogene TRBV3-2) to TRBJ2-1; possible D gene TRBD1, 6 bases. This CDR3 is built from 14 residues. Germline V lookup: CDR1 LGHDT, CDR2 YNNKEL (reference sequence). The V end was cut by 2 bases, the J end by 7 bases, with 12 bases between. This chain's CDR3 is CASSQTSRGNEQFF. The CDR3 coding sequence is TGTGCCAGCAGCCAAACTAGTAGGGGGAATGAGCAGTTCTTC.

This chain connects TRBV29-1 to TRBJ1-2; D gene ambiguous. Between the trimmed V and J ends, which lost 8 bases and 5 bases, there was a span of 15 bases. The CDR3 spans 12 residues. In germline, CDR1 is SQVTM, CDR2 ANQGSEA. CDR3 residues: CSTDGDRYGYTF. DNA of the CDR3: TGCAGCACGGACGGGGATCGATATGGCTACACCTTC.

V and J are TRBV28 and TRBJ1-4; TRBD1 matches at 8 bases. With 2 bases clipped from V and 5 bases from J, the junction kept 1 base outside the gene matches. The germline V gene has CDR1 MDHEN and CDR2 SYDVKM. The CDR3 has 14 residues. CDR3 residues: CASSLDRGNEKLFF. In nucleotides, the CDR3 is TGTGCCAGCAGTTTAGACAGGGGAAATGAAAAACTGTTTTTT.

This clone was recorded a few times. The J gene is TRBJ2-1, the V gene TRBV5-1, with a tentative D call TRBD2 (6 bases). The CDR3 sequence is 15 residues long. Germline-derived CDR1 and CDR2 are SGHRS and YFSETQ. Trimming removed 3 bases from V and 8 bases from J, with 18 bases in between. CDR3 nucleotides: TGCGCCAGCAGCTCCGGATTGCGGGGTCAGGATGAGCAGTTCTTC. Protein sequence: CASSSGLRGQDEQFF.

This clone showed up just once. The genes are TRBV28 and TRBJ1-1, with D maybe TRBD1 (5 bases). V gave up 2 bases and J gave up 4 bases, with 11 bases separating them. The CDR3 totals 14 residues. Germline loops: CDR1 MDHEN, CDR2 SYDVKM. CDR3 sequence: CASSLTRAVTEAFF. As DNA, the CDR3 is TGTGCCAGCAGTTTAACCAGGGCTGTCACTGAAGCTTTCTTT.

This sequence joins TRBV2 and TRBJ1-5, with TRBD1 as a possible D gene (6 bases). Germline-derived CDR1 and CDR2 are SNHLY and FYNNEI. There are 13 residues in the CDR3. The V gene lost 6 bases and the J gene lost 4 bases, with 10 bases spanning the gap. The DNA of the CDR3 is TGTGCCAGCAGAGAACAGGGAAATCAGCCCCAGCATTTT. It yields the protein CASREQGNQPQHF.

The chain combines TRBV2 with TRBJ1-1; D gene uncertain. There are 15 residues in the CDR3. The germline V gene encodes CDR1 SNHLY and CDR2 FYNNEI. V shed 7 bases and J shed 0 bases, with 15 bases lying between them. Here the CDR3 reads CASNFKENVNTEAFF. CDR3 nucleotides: TGTGCCAGCAACTTTAAGGAGAATGTGAACACTGAAGCTTTCTTT.

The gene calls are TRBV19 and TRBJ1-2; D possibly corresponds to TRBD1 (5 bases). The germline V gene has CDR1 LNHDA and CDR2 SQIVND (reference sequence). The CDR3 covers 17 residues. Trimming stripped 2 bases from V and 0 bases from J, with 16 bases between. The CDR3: CASSIRQSPHSNYGYTF. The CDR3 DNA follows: TGTGCCAGTAGTATACGACAGAGTCCACATTCTAACTATGGCTACACCTTC.

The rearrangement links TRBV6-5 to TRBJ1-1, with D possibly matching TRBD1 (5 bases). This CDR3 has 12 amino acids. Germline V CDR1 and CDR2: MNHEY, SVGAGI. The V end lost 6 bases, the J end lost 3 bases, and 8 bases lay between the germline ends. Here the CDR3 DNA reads TGTGCCAGCAGGTTCAGGGACACTGAAGCTTTCTTT. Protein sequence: CASRFRDTEAFF.

CDR3 DNA: TGTGCCAGTAGTTGGACAGGGATGGGGTCCTACGAGCAGTACTTC. It is translated as CASSWTGMGSYEQYF. The chain combines TRBV19 with TRBJ2-7, with 8 bases identical to TRBD1. The trim removed 5 bases at V and 1 base at J, leaving 7 bases unmatched. Per the germline V gene, CDR1 is LNHDA and CDR2 is SQIVND (reference sequence). The CDR3 contains 15 residues.

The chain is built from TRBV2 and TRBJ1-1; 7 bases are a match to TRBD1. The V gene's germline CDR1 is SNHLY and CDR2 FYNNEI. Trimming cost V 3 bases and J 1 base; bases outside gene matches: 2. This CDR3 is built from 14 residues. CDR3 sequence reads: CASSETGTNTEAFF. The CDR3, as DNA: TGTGCCAGCAGTGAGACAGGGACGAACACTGAAGCTTTCTTT.

CDR3 amino acids: CASSVTPEYNSPLHF. As DNA, the CDR3 is TGTGCCAGCAGCGTCACCCCGGAGTATAATTCACCCCTCCACTTT. V usage is TRBV9 and J usage is TRBJ1-6, with D hard to call. The V end was cut by 2 bases, the J end by 4 bases, with 10 bases between. The CDR3 is 15 amino acids. Germline V gene data show CDR1 as SGDLS and CDR2 as YYNGEE.

The CDR3 loop is CASSRLYTGDPNQPQHF. The CDR3 DNA is TGTGCCAGCAGCCGACTATATACAGGGGATCCGAATCAGCCCCAGCATTTT. The genes are TRBV6-8 and TRBJ1-5; 7 bases fit TRBD1. The CDR3 is made up of 17 amino acids. V shed 6 bases and J 4 bases; nucleotides not matched to a gene: 15. Per germline, CDR1 MNHGY and CDR2 SAAAGT.

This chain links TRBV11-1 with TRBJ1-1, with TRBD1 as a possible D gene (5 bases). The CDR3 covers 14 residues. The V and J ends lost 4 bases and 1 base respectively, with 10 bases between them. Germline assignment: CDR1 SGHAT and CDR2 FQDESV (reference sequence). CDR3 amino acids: CASSSDSPNTEAFF. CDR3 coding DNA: TGTGCCAGCAGCTCCGACAGCCCGAACACTGAAGCTTTCTTT.

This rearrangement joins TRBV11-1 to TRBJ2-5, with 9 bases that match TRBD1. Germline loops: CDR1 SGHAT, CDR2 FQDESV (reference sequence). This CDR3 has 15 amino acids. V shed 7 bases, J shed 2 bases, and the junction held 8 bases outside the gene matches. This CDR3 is CASTPGQGSQETQYF. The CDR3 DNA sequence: TGTGCCAGCACCCCGGGACAGGGATCACAAGAGACCCAGTACTTC.

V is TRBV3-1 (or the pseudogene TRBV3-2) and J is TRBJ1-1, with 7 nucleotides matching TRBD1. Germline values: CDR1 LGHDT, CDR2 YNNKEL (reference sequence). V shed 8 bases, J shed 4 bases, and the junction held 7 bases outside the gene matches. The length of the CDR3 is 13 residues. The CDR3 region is CASQGTVLTEAFF. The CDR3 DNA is TGTGCCAGCCAAGGGACAGTCCTCACTGAAGCTTTCTTT.

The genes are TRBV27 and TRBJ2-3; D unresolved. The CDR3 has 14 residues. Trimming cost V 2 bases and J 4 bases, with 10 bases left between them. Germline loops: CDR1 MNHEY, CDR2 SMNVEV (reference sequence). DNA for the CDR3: TGTGCCAGCAGTTTAGTCCTGTCCTCAGATACGCAGTATTTT. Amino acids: CASSLVLSSDTQYF.

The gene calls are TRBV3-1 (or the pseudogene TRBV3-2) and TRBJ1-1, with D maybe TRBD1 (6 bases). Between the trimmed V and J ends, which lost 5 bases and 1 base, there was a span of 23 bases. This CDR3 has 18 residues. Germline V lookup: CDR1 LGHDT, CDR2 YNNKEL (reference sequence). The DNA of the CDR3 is TGTGCCAGCAGCACTGGGGGCGTTTTTAATAGGAAGAACACTGAAGCTTTCTTT. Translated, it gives CASSTGGVFNRKNTEAFF.